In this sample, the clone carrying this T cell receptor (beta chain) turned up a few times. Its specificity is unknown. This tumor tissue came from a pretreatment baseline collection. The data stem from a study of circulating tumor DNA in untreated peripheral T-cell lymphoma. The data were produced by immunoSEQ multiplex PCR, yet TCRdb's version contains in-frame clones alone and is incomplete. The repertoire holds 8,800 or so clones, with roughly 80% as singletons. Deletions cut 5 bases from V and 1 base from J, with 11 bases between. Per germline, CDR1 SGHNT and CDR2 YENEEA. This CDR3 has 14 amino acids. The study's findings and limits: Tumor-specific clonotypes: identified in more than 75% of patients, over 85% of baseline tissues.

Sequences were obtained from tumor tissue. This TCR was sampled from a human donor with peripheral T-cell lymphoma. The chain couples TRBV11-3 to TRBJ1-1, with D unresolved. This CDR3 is CASSPKAGNTEAFF. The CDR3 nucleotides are TGTGCCAGCAGCCCCAAGGCAGGGAACACTGAAGCTTTCTTT.